This T cell receptor beta chain was sequenced during a study of cytotoxic CD8 clonotypes in ibrutinib-treated CLL. Study context: Investigators reported roughly 24 partial and 2 complete responses; after median around 6 years, about 15 patients remained remitted and about 12 progressed. Mean values per sample were around 270,000 productive templates and tens of thousands of productive rearrangements.

About this clone itself: Antigen: not known.

Whole-study results and caveats: Clonality rose at ibrutinib response, held steady in sustained remission, and fell toward baseline at progression.

Clones were sequenced by immunoSEQ multiplex PCR, and TCRdb holds only the in-frame ones, with some missing. The sample yields more than 200,000 clones, around three quarters seen once. V gave up 2 bases and J gave up 0 bases; unmatched junction bases: 10. There are 18 residues in the CDR3. Germline-derived CDR1 and CDR2 are MDHEN and SYDVKM. Sequenced material: PBMCs, taken after 24 months of ibrutinib treatment. This TCR was sampled from a human donor with chronic lymphocytic leukemia. The rearrangement links TRBV28 to TRBJ1-2, with TRBD1 identical over 9 bases. This CDR3 is CASSLLPTGGPTNYGYTF. CDR3 bases: TGTGCCAGCAGTTTACTCCCAACAGGGGGCCCGACTAACTATGGCTACACCTTC.